This record looks at one T cell receptor beta chain sequence and its context. TCRdb keeps only in-frame clones here, not all; method: immunoSEQ multiplex PCR. In the table there are more than 70,000 clones, more than 75% of which are singletons. Looked up from germline, CDR1 is MDHEN and CDR2 is SYDVKM. This CDR3 spans 16 amino acids. V was clipped by 3 bases and J by 2 bases, with 17 bases between them. The sample is drawn from a study of blood T cell repertoires in COVID-19. Input material: peripheral blood. This sequence originates from a man aged 45-60 years with active or convalescent COVID-19. The V gene is TRBV28, the J gene TRBJ2-7; a weak D match, TRBD1 (6 bases). The CDR3 spells CASSLGALDLPYEQYF. The CDR3 DNA follows: TGTGCCAGCAGTTTGGGGGCCCTAGATTTACCCTACGAGCAGTACTTC.